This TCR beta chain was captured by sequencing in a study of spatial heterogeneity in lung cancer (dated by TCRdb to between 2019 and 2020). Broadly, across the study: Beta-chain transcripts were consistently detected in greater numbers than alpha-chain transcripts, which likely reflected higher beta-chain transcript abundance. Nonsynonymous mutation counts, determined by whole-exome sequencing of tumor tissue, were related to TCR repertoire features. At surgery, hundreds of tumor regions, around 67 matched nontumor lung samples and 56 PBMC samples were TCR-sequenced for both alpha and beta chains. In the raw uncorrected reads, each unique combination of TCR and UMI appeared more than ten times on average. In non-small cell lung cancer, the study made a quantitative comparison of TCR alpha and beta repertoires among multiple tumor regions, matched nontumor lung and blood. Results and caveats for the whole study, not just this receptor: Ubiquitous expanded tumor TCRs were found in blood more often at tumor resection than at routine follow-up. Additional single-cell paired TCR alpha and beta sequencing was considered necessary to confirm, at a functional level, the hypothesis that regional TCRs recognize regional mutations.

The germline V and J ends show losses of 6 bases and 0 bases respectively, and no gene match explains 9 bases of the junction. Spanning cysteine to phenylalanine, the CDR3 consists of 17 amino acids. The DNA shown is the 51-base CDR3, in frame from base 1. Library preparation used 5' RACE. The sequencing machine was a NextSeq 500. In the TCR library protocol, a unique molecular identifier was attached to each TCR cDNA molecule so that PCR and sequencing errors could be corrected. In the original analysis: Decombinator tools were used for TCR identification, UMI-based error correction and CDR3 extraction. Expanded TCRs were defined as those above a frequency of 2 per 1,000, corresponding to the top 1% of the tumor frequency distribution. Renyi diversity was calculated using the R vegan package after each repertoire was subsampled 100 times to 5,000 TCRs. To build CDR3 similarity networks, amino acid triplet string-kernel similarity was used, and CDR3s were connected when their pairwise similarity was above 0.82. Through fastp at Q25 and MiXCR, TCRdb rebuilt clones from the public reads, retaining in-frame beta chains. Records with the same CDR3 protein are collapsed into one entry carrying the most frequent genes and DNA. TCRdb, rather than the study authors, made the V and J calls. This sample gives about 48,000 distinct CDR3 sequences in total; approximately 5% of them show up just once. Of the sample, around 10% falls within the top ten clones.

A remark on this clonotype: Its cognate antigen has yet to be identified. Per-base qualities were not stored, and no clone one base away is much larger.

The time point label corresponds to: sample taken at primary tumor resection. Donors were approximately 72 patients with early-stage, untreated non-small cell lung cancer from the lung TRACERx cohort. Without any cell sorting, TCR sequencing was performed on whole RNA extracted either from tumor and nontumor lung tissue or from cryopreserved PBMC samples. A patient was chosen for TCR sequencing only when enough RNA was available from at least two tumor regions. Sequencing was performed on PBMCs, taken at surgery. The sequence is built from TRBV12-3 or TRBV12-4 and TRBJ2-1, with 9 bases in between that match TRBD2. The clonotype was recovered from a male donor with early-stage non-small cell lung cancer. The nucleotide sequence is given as TGTGCCAGCAGCCGAGCGGGAGGTACGGGCTCCTACAATGAGCAGTTCTTC. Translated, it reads CASSRAGGTGSYNEQFF.